The rows below give T cell receptor beta chains drawn from one sample of a study of OX40 agonist ivuxolimab in advanced cancers. Clones were sequenced by immunoSEQ multiplex PCR, and TCRdb holds only the in-frame ones, with some missing. Among about 25,000 clones, around three quarters were seen once, and the ten largest hold around 13%. The specimen comprised CD4+ or CD8+ T cells sorted from blood, sampled in a trial of the OX40 agonist ivuxolimab. The receptors originated from an adult with an advanced solid tumor such as melanoma, head and neck, liver or kidney cancer. Both conserved end residues are part of each CDR3. A D gene is named only where the DNA matches it firmly. Clone size is given for some rows only: seen once, a few or many times, or a class if the clone is expanded.

-,TRBV2,TRBJ1-6,-,CARGGVDGNSPLHF,TGTGCCAGGGGGGGGGTGGATGGGAATTCACCCCTCCACTTT
TRBD1,TRBV28,TRBJ2-7,-,CASSRTGTYEQYF,TGTGCCAGCAGTAGGACAGGGACCTACGAGCAGTACTTC
-,TRBV4-1,TRBJ2-3,-,CASSQEFGGTDTQYF,TGCGCCAGCAGCCAAGAATTTGGAGGAACAGATACGCAGTATTTT
-,TRBV6-4,TRBJ2-1,-,CASSEDGIYNEQFF,TGTGCCAGCAGTGAGGACGGTATTTACAATGAGCAGTTCTTC
-,TRBV7-9,TRBJ2-3,-,CASSLGQGLFSTDTQYF,TGTGCCAGCAGCTTGGGGCAGGGCCTATTTAGCACAGATACGCAGTATTTT
-,TRBV21-1,TRBJ1-2,-,CASSSGEGVGYTF,TGTGCCAGCAGCAGTGGGGAGGGCGTAGGCTACACCTTC
-,TRBV2,TRBJ2-1,-,CATSRAPGARNEQFF,TGTGCTACCAGCAGGGCGCCGGGGGCGAGGAATGAGCAGTTCTTC
TRBD1,TRBV29-1,TRBJ1-1,-,CSVPGQGGFMNTEAFF,TGCAGCGTGCCGGGACAGGGGGGGTTCATGAACACTGAAGCTTTCTTT
-,TRBV28,TRBJ1-5,-,CASSLIGWNSNQPQHF,TGTGCCAGCAGTTTAATCGGTTGGAATAGCAATCAGCCCCAGCATTTT
-,TRBV5-6,TRBJ1-1,-,CASSLRDRVPEAFF,TGTGCCAGCAGCCTCCGGGACCGGGTTCCCGAAGCTTTCTTT
-,TRBV28,TRBJ2-5,-,CASGESQETQYF,TGTGCCAGCGGGGAAAGCCAAGAGACCCAGTACTTC
-,TRBV7-2,TRBJ2-7,-,CASSPSYEQYF,TGTGCCAGCAGCCCGTCCTACGAGCAGTACTTC
-,TRBV6-1,TRBJ2-1,-,CASSEDRVGEQFF,TGTGCCAGCAGTGAAGACAGGGTAGGTGAGCAGTTCTTC
TRBD1,TRBV4-2,TRBJ2-3,few,CASSQGGGPDTQYF,TGTGCCAGCAGCCAAGGAGGGGGCCCAGATACGCAGTATTTT
TRBD1,TRBV30,TRBJ1-5,-,CAWNRDRGGQPQHF,TGTGCCTGGAACCGGGACAGGGGTGGCCAGCCCCAGCATTTT
-,TRBV5-6,TRBJ1-5,-,CASSLARGASNQPQHF,TGTGCCAGCAGCTTGGCCCGGGGGGCTTCCAATCAGCCCCAGCATTTT
-,TRBV5-6,TRBJ1-1,-,CASSLMGKANTEAFF,TGTGCCAGCAGCTTAATGGGGAAGGCGAACACTGAAGCTTTCTTT